One and the same sample provided the 24 T cell receptor beta chains below, sequenced in a study of cytomegalovirus exposure and HLA in healthy donors. The PCR was carried out with 60 Vbeta primers and 13 Jbeta primers. Sequenced by immunoSEQ multiplex PCR; TCRdb stores in-frame clones only, minus some. The sample lists around 230,000 clones; more than 70% were seen once. Material for sequencing was PBMCs. All receptors derive from a boy between 5 and 17 years old in good health and CMV-seronegative.

The gene calls are TRBV29-1 and TRBJ1-5; 7 positions agree with TRBD1. V lost 2 bases, J lost 5 bases, and 9 bases stayed unmatched. Germline values: CDR1 SQVTM, CDR2 ANQGSEA. The CDR3 runs 15 residues. The CDR3 DNA is TGCAGCGTTGAACCGAGCCGGGACAGATATCAGCCCCAGCATTTT. It encodes CSVEPSRDRYQPQHF.

This clone was detected a few times. This rearrangement joins TRBV27 to TRBJ2-2; D gene unclear. Germline V gives CDR1 MNHEY, CDR2 SMNVEV (reference sequence). CDR3 size: 14 residues. The V gene lost 3 bases and the J gene lost 1 base, with 6 bases spanning the gap. For the CDR3, the DNA is TGTGCCAGCAGTTTGGCCAGGAACACCGGGGAGCTGTTTTTT. Protein product: CASSLARNTGELFF.

This clone has just a few counts. The rearrangement links TRBV2 to TRBJ2-7; D uncertain. The germline CDR1 and CDR2 sequences are SNHLY and FYNNEI. Deletions cut 0 bases from V and 3 bases from J, with 12 bases between. There are 15 residues in the CDR3. CDR3 DNA sequence: TGTGCCAGCAGTGAAGCAGCCGACACCATCTACGAGCAGTACTTC. Translated: CASSEAADTIYEQYF.

The chain joins TRBV9 to TRBJ1-3, with D tentatively TRBD1 (6 bases). Germline lookup yields CDR1 SGDLS and CDR2 YYNGEE. Trimming took 2 bases from V and 4 from J, leaving 16 bases between them. The CDR3 sequence is 16 residues long. The CDR3 sequence: CASSVGGGAPGNTIYF. In DNA form, the CDR3 reads TGTGCCAGCAGCGTGGGAGGGGGGGCGCCCGGAAACACCATATATTTT.

This chain connects TRBV6-1 to TRBJ2-5; 10 bases line up with TRBD1. Losses at the gene ends were 6 bases for V and 7 bases for J; bases not matched to a gene: 8. The length of the CDR3 is 14 residues. Germline V CDR1 and CDR2: MNHNS, SASEGT. The CDR3 bases are TGTGCCAGCAGCGCGGACAGGGGGGCCGGGACCCAGTACTTC. Encoded protein: CASSADRGAGTQYF.

This clone was seen a handful of times. The chain is built from TRBV30 and TRBJ2-7, with a possible D match to TRBD2 (6 bases). V gave up 2 bases and J gave up 6 bases, with 17 bases separating them. This CDR3 spans 14 amino acids. Germline V gene sequence: CDR1 GTSNPN, CDR2 SVGIG (reference sequence). The CDR3 reads CAWSPAFLGGEQYF. The CDR3 DNA reads as TGTGCCTGGAGTCCAGCTTTCCTCGGGGGCGAGCAGTACTTC.

The chain carries TRBV5-4 and TRBJ1-2, with D tentatively TRBD1 (6 bases). This CDR3 spans 14 amino acids. Germline CDR1 and CDR2: SGHNT and YYREEE (reference sequence). V lost 4 bases and J lost 4, with 14 bases in between. The CDR3 bases are TGTGCCAGCAGCCAAACGACAGGCGGCTATGGCTACACCTTC. Encoded protein: CASSQTTGGYGYTF.

V is TRBV5-1 and J is TRBJ2-1; tentatively, D is TRBD1 (5 bases). The germline CDR1 and CDR2 sequences are SGHRS and YFSETQ. The CDR3 covers 12 residues. V shed 3 bases and J shed 13 bases, with 14 bases lying between them. The CDR3 bases are TGCGCCAGCAGCTCCATACAGGTACTACAGTTCTTC. Protein sequence: CASSSIQVLQFF.

This sequence joins TRBV7-2 and TRBJ1-5, with 9 bases matching TRBD1. The J segment lost 7 bases and the V segment lost 3 bases, leaving 10 bases of the junction unmatched. Germline CDR1 reads SGHTA; CDR2 reads FQGNSA. This CDR3 comprises 16 residues. The DNA for the CDR3 is TGTGCCAGCAGCTTGAGGACAGGGGATTTTTGGCAGCCCCAGCATTTT. Translating it yields CASSLRTGDFWQPQHF.

Notes on this clone: At one boundary the junction diverges from the germline segment, which might be a read error. Other DNA sequences in the sample encode the same CDR3. The chain couples TRBV6-5 to TRBJ1-1, with 8 bases lining up with TRBD1. The CDR3 runs 13 residues. Germline lookup yields CDR1 MNHEY and CDR2 SVGAGI. CDR3 amino acids: CASARTGRAEAFF. The CDR3 DNA sequence: TGTGCCAGTGCGAGGACAGGGAGAGCTGAAGCCTTCTTT.

The V gene is TRBV15, the J gene TRBJ1-3, with 7 bases identical to TRBD1. With 3 bases clipped from V and 2 bases from J, the junction kept 7 bases outside the gene matches. The CDR3 is 16 residues long. The germline V gene has CDR1 LNHNV and CDR2 YYDKDF (reference sequence). The CDR3 sequence: CATSRNRGVAGNTIYF. CDR3 coding DNA: TGTGCCACCAGCAGGAACAGGGGAGTAGCTGGAAACACCATATATTTT.

The chain carries TRBV2 and TRBJ1-2; D might be TRBD1 (5 bases). Germline V lookup: CDR1 SNHLY, CDR2 FYNNEI. V lost 11 bases to trimming and J lost 7 bases, with 11 bases between them. The CDR3 sequence is 10 residues long. The DNA for the CDR3 is TGTGCCGGACAACCTGGTGGCTACACCTTC. It specifies CAGQPGGYTF.

This chain links TRBV5-1 with TRBJ1-6, with D maybe TRBD1 (6 bases). Per germline, CDR1 SGHRS and CDR2 YFSETQ. There are 15 residues in the CDR3. Trimming shortened V by 3 bases and J by 6 bases, and 13 bases separated the two germline ends. Here the CDR3 reads CASSSQGPLNSPLHF. CDR3 in DNA: TGCGCCAGCAGCTCCCAGGGGCCCCTTAATTCACCCCTCCACTTT.

The chain recombines TRBV5-1 with TRBJ1-2; TRBD1 is a possible D gene (6 bases). The germline CDR1 and CDR2 sequences are SGHRS and YFSETQ. The CDR3 runs 14 residues. Trimming pared 1 base from V and 1 base from J, leaving 8 bases between. The CDR3 spells CASSLSGVNYGYTF. The CDR3 bases are TGCGCCAGCAGCTTGTCAGGGGTTAACTATGGCTACACCTTC.

The chain has TRBV6-5 and TRBJ2-7, with 7 nucleotides matching TRBD1. There are 14 residues in the CDR3. The junction had 8 bases not matched to a gene; V was cut back by 8 bases and J by 1 base. From germline, CDR1 is MNHEY and CDR2 SVGAGI. The CDR3 sequence: CASARDSLSYEQYF. CDR3 DNA: TGTGCCAGCGCCCGGGACAGTCTATCCTACGAGCAGTACTTC.

The chain is built from TRBV2 and TRBJ1-5, with D tentatively TRBD1 (6 bases). CDR1 is SNHLY and CDR2 is FYNNEI in the germline V gene. This CDR3 comprises 15 residues. V lost 7 bases, J lost 1 base, and 14 bases lay in between. CDR3 nucleotides: TGTGCCAGCACCATGGACAGAGGGAGCAATCAGCCCCAGCATTTT. It codes for CASTMDRGSNQPQHF.

The V call is TRBV19, the J call TRBJ1-6; D may be TRBD1 (5 bases). The germline V gene encodes CDR1 LNHDA and CDR2 SQIVND (reference sequence). This CDR3 region has 15 residues. V dropped 5 bases and J dropped 9 bases, with 17 bases sitting between them. CDR3 sequence: CASSSQGHRSSPLHF. CDR3 nucleotides: TGTGCCAGTAGTTCTCAAGGACATCGGAGTTCACCCCTCCACTTT.

The sample holds one count of this clone. The V and J genes are TRBV5-5 and TRBJ2-7; D call uncertain. Germline CDR1 is SGHKS and CDR2 is YYEKEE (reference sequence). CDR3 length: 14 residues. The V end lost 2 bases, the J end lost 0 bases, and 9 bases lay between the germline ends. The CDR3 sequence is CASSLEARSYEQYF. The CDR3 coding sequence is TGTGCCAGCAGCTTAGAGGCCCGCTCCTACGAGCAGTACTTC.

The V call is TRBV5-1, the J call TRBJ2-1; TRBD1 agrees at 8 bases. The ends lost 0 bases at V and 8 bases at J; junction bases unmatched: 7. From germline, CDR1 is SGHRS and CDR2 YFSETQ. The CDR3 is 15 amino acids. The CDR3 DNA follows: TGCGCCAGCAGCTTGGTCGCAGGGGGCGGCGATGAGCAGTTCTTC. Protein product: CASSLVAGGGDEQFF.

CDR3 in DNA: TGCGCCAGCAGCGCCCTGACAGGGGCTAATGAAAAACTGTTTTTT. Translation: CASSALTGANEKLFF. The chain combines TRBV5-1 with TRBJ1-4; 8 bases align to TRBD1. CDR1 SGHRS and CDR2 YFSETQ come from the germline V gene. The CDR3 contains 15 residues. Trimming removed 4 bases from V and 3 bases from J; junction bases left unmatched: 5. The variable domain in full, completed from reference TRBV5-1 and TRBJ1-4, reads KAGVTQTPRYLIKTRGQQVTLSCSPISGHRSVSWYQQTPGQGLQFLFEYFSETQRNKGNFPGRFSGRQFSNSRSEMNVSTLELGDSALYLCASSALTGANEKLFFGSGTQLSVL.

The chain has TRBV6-1 and TRBJ1-1; 8 nucleotides align to TRBD1. Germline-derived CDR1 and CDR2 are MNHNS and SASEGT. The CDR3 runs to 13 residues. With V trimmed by 6 bases and J by 4 bases, 4 bases remained unmatched. CDR3 protein: CASSSGGGTEAFF. CDR3 nucleotide sequence: TGTGCCAGCAGCTCAGGGGGCGGCACTGAAGCTTTCTTT.

The chain employs TRBV7-8 and TRBJ2-2, with 8 bases identical to TRBD2. Looked up from germline, CDR1 is SGHVS and CDR2 is FQNEAQ. The CDR3 runs 14 residues. The J segment lost 4 bases and the V segment lost 3 bases, leaving 1 base of the junction unmatched. The CDR3 reads CASSFREGTGELFF. The CDR3 DNA reads TGTGCCAGCAGCTTCCGGGAGGGCACCGGGGAGCTGTTTTTT.

The chain is built from TRBV29-1 and TRBJ2-5; D is perhaps TRBD2 (5 bases). The CDR3 contains 12 residues. Germline CDR1 SQVTM, CDR2 ANQGSEA. The V end lost 2 bases, the J end lost 2 bases, and 6 bases lay between the germline ends. As DNA, the CDR3 is TGCAGCGTTGAACCGGGACAAGAGACCCAGTACTTC. Translation: CSVEPGQETQYF.

V and J are TRBV5-6 and TRBJ2-7; D unresolved. The ends were cut back, 0 bases at V and 2 bases at J, with 12 bases in the middle. Germline assignment: CDR1 SGHDT and CDR2 YYEEEE. The CDR3 sequence is 15 residues long. Here the CDR3 reads CASSLVRDGAYEQYF. The CDR3 DNA reads as TGTGCCAGCAGCTTGGTCCGAGACGGAGCCTACGAGCAGTACTTC.